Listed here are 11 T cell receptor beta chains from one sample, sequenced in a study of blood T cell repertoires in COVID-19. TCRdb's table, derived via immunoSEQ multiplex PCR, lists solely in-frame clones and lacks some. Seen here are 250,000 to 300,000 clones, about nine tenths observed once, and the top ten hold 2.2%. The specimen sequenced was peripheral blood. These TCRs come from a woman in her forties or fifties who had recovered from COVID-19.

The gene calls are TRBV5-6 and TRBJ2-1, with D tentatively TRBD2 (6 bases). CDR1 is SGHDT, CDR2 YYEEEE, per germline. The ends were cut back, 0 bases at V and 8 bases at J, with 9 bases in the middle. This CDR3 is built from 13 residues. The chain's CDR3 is CASSLVPGDEQFF. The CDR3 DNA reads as TGTGCCAGCAGCTTGGTACCGGGGGATGAGCAGTTCTTC. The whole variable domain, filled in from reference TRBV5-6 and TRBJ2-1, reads DAGVTQSPTHLIKTRGQQVTLRCSPKSGHDTVSWYQQALGQGPQFIFQYYEEEERQRGNFPDRFSGHQFPNYSSELNVNALLLGDSALYLCASSLVPGDEQFFGPGTRLTVL.

The CDR3 sequence: CASSYSSASDSYEQYF. The CDR3 nucleotides read TGTGCCAGCAGTTACTCGAGCGCCTCAGATTCCTACGAGCAGTACTTC. The gene calls are TRBV6-5 and TRBJ2-7, with no clear D. The CDR3 is made up of 16 amino acids. V lost 0 bases, J lost 1 base, and 13 bases lay in between. Germline V lookup: CDR1 MNHEY, CDR2 SVGAGI.

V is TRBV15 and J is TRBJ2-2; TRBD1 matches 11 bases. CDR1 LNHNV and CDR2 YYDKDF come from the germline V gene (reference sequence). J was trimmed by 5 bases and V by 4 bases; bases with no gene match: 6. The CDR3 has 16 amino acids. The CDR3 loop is CATSTRTGGLTGELFF. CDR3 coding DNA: TGTGCCACCAGCACCAGGACAGGGGGCTTAACCGGGGAGCTGTTTTTT.

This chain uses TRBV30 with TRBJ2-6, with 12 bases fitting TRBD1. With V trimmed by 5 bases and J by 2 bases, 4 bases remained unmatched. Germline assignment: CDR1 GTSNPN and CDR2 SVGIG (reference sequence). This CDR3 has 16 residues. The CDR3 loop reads CAWEGDRGPGANVLTF. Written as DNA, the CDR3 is TGTGCCTGGGAGGGGGACAGGGGGCCTGGGGCCAACGTCCTGACTTTC.

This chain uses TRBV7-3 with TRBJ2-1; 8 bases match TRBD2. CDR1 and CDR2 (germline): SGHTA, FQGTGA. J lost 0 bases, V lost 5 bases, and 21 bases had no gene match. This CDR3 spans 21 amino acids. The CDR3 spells CASSQDPTFPFGRDSYNEQFF. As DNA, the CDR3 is TGTGCCAGCAGCCAAGACCCCACATTTCCTTTCGGGAGGGACTCCTACAATGAGCAGTTCTTC.

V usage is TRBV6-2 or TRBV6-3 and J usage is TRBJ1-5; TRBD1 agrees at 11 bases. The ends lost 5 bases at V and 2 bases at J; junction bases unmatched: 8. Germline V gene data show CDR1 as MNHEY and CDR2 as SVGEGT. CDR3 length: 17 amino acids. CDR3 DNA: TGTGCCAGCAGTAAGGACAGGGGGCCGTCGGGCAATCAGCCCCAGCATTTT. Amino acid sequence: CASSKDRGPSGNQPQHF.

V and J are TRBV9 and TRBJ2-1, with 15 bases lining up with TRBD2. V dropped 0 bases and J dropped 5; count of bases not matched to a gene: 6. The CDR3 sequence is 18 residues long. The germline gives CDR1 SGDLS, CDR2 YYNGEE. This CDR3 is CASSVEGLAGGPDNEQFF. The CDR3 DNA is TGTGCCAGCAGCGTAGAGGGACTAGCGGGAGGTCCCGACAATGAGCAGTTCTTC.

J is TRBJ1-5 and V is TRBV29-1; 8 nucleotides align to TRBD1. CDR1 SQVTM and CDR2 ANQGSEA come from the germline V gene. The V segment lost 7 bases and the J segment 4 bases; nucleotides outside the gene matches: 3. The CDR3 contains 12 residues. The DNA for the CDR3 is TGCAGCGCTCGGACAGGGAATCAGCCCCAGCATTTT. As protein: CSARTGNQPQHF.

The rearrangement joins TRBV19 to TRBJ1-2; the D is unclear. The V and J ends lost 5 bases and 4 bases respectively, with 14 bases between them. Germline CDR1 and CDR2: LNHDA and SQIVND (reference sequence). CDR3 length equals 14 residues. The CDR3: CASSPRPAVYGYTF. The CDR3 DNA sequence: TGTGCCAGTAGTCCTCGGCCAGCGGTCTATGGCTACACCTTC.

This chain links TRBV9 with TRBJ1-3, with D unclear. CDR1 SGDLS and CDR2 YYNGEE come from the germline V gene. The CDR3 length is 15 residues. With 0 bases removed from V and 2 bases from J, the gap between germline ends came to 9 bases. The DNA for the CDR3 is TGTGCCAGCAGCGTAGATCCAGGCACTGGAAACACCATATATTTT. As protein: CASSVDPGTGNTIYF.

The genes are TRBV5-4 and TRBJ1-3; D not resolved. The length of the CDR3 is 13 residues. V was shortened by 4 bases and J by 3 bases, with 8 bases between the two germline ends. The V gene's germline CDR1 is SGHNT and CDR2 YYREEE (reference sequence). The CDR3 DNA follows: TGTGCCAGCAGCCCCGGTGGTGGAAACACCATATATTTT. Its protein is CASSPGGGNTIYF.